A single T cell receptor (beta chain) is shown here with its context. Thyroid surgery took place with no prior treatment in any patient. The record originates from a study of metastatic and nonmetastatic thyroid tumors. The trim removed 1 base at V and 9 bases at J, leaving 4 bases unmatched. Germline CDR1 SGHAT, CDR2 FQNNGV. CDR3 length equals 13 residues. With MiXCR, TCRdb called clones anew from the PCR reads. The data contain approximately 30,000 clones, 30% of them singletons. The sample comprised blood. This receptor was obtained from a female donor with papillary thyroid cancer or a benign thyroid nodule (not recorded which). Some clones in this sample may be carry-over from other donors' samples. The V gene is TRBV11-2, the J gene TRBJ1-1, with 8 bases identical to TRBD1. The chain's CDR3 is CASSLGGQGKAFF. CDR3 DNA sequence: TGTGCCAGCAGCTTAGGAGGACAGGGTAAAGCTTTCTTT.